The subject of this entry is one T cell receptor (beta chain). What antigen it recognizes has not been identified. Base qualities are not at hand, and no much larger clone is one base apart. The record originates from a study of cytomegalovirus exposure and HLA in healthy donors (dated 2017 in TCRdb). Looking at the study overall: In an earlier analysis of under 750 of the donors, around 290 Gb of sequence data and 117 million unique TCR beta sequences from 150 million to 200 million T cells were reported. About 280 gigabases of sequencing data and 80 million or so unique TCR sequences were included in an early release covering several hundred HLA-typed donors. The genetic ancestry cluster associated with self-reported Caucasian donors included 80% to 90% of the 398 genotyped donors. The study was designed to test whether signatures of past pathogen exposure could be identified by cataloging public T cell receptors. The study profiled the T cell repertoires of hundreds of subjects by immunosequencing and related them to cytomegalovirus serostatus. Along with the approximately 650-subject first cohort, a separate validation cohort of 120 different subjects was used. The study combined high-throughput TCR immunosequencing, statistical association of individual TCRs with disease status, and machine learning to predict cytomegalovirus infection status. To study patterns of TCR occurrence, a later analysis re-analyzed previously published TCR beta repertoires from more than 550 donors and added high-resolution HLA genotyping. Rather than using new phenotypic data, the later analysis identified candidate immune exposures from TCR beta sequences and from how often those sequences occurred across donors. An earlier analysis of some 500 of the donors applied high-throughput TCR beta sequencing to assess whether each TCR beta V gene segment acted as functional or pseudogenic. Donor age, sex, ethnicity and CMV serostatus were collected together with the repertoire data. A later genetic analysis used genome-wide SNP genotypes for about three fifths of the roughly 700 donors, treating that subset as a discovery cohort. All discovery cohort repertoires had been generated on a single sequencing platform. Class I and class II HLA loci were covered by the typing at four-digit resolution. Typing coverage varied by locus: about 620-630 donors for A, B, C, DRB1 and DQB1; 500 to 550 for DQA1; approximately 610 for DPA1; roughly 450 for DPB1. Four or five DR-DQ haplotypes were handled as single units for association and clustering because linkage in the cohort was strong. Among a few hundred genotyped donors of the cohort, an average of roughly 240,000 unique TCR beta nucleotide sequences were sequenced per donor, about a sixth of them non-productive.

Library preparation employed the immunoSEQ multiplex PCR assay. The multiplex PCR relied on a mix of 60 forward primers for TCR Vbeta segments and 13 reverse primers for TCR Jbeta segments. A multiplex PCR assay on genomic DNA amplified the CDR3 region of rearranged TCR beta genes. The amplified TCR beta libraries were sequenced on the Illumina HiSeq System as 87-base-pair reads. As for how the authors treated the data: A later analysis counted around 72 million unique TCR beta chains across the 670 or so repertoires, and roughly 9.9 million of these chains were shared by at least two donors. A nearest-neighbor algorithm error-corrected the raw reads and collapsed the reads into unique sequences, merging closely related sequences to remove PCR and sequencing errors. CDR3 sequences were aligned to IMGT reference sequences to assign V, D and J gene segments. Each retained sequence needed at least a six-nucleotide match to both a V gene segment and a J gene segment. A rearrangement was called productive if the CDR3 had no stop codons and remained in frame with V and J, and every other rearrangement was called non-productive. Following IMGT convention, CDR3 was defined as the stretch from the second conserved V-encoded cysteine up to the conserved J-encoded phenylalanine. Sequences without an unambiguous match to a single V gene segment were excluded from the earlier analysis of about 640 of the donors. In an earlier analysis of almost 600 of the donors, a V segment was called functional when productive rearrangements were above 56.7%, and segregating when the standard deviation between donors exceeded 5%. A statistical classification framework was built to diagnose cytomegalovirus status from the catalog of TCR beta chain sequences. V and J gene assignment, in a later analysis, came from comparing TCR nucleotide sequences with IMGT/GENE-DB human TR gene sequences. The TCRdist pipeline was used in a later analysis to assign CDR3 sequences and most-parsimonious VDJ recombination scenarios. A later analysis defined each TCR beta chain by its CDR3 amino acid sequence plus V-gene family, and excluded reads lacking a unique V-gene family. A later analysis removed 500 to 600 highly shared, low-generation-probability nucleotide sequences to deal with suspected cross-contamination and a sequencing artifact. For each public chain, a later analysis derived a clonal expansion index from normalized ranks of inferred template counts within each repertoire. A later analysis computed generation probabilities with a VDJ recombination model fitted to out-of-frame rearrangements, and checked the results against IGoR. Hypergeometric tests were used in a later analysis to score TCR-TCR, TCR-HLA and TCR-CMV co-occurrence, with a repertoire-size bias correction applied to the TCR pairs. A later analysis estimated false discovery rates by permuting HLA or CMV assignments 20 times. In a later analysis, co-occurring TCRs were grouped using DBSCAN, with TCRdist sequence similarity added in when clustering inside HLA-allele-positive subsets. Repertoires with fewer than 30,000 or more than 120,000 public chains were left out of co-occurrence clustering, as were about 5 repertoires with anomalous nucleotide sharing. TCRdb retrieved this table from immuneACCESS and kept in-frame rearrangements only. Not all clones are present; in checked studies, unresolved V genes account for under half, and no reason is known for the remainder. The V and J calls and clone size are taken from that table; D and trimming were inferred from the DNA. Present in this sample are approximately 100,000 clones, around 79% of which were seen just once. About 5.3% of the sample goes to the ten largest clones.

Results and caveats for the whole study, not just this receptor: In a later analysis, the rate of TCR association differed among HLA loci, with DRB1 alleles having the most associated TCRs and HLA-C alleles having the fewest. Because HLA typing was unavailable for some donors at each locus, only the typed subset was used in association tests. The study listed 150 to 200 TCR beta chains as associated with cytomegalovirus. At a false discovery rate of 0.05, a later analysis linked around 17,000 TCR beta sequences to specific HLA alleles. A few of the identified cytomegalovirus-associated TCR beta chains were confirmed in vitro to be specific for cytomegalovirus antigens. A later analysis reported that several top co-occurrence clusters appeared linked to parvovirus B19, influenza, CMV and Epstein-Barr virus. In a later analysis, HLA-associated TCR beta chains were found to be more clonally expanded and to have lower generation probabilities than equally common non-associated chains. Cytomegalovirus status was reported to be diagnosed by the classifier with high specificity and sensitivity in both the original and validation cohorts. In a later genetic analysis, a missense DCLRE1C variant was associated with V-gene and J-gene trimming of TCR beta chains, and the association was replicated in an independent cohort. A further reported finding was that TCR beta sequences accurately predicted the HLA-A and HLA-B alleles for most subjects in the first cohort. The presence/absence analyses assumed that sequencing depth was roughly uniform across donors, and that assumption may not be true. For the cohort, immune exposure information was limited to CMV serostatus. Linkage disequilibrium might explain the correlated functional status among segregating V segments, but an unknown experimental factor could not be ruled out. Most TCR sequences were seen in very few donors, while some public TCRs were found in many individuals. A cluster of highly shared sequence variants was judged likely to be a technical artifact of the sequencing pipeline. Broadly in line with IMGT annotations, most TCR beta V segments showed up in productive rearrangements about 87% or about 30% of the time in an earlier analysis of approximately 640 of the donors. Some IMGT-functional V segments, including TRBV6-2 and TRBV6-3, could not be distinguished by the 87-base-pair reads and were therefore excluded. In this cohort, only TCR beta chains were sequenced, and detectable features were limited by the absence of alpha or paired-chain data. Because counts were too low, about 18 rarely observed V segments, including chromosome 9 orphons, were excluded from the earlier analysis of roughly 580 of the donors. When HLA alleles, especially DR and DQ, strongly co-occurred, TCR associations were difficult to assign to individual alleles. A later analysis found that most CMV-associated TCR beta chains appeared HLA-restricted, with HLA associations seemingly driven largely by CMV exposure. It was suggested by the authors that the approach could potentially be generalized to other disease states and immunological phenotypes. According to a later genetic analysis, donors in an Asian-associated ancestry cluster had fewer N-insertions in productive TCRs than the approximately 650-donor mean.

Taken from the germline V gene (reference sequence), the CDR1 and CDR2 loops are LNHDA and SQIVND. Trimming at the junction amounts to 6 bases on V and 0 bases on J, and the germline ends lie 12 bases apart. The CDR3 sequence holds 14 residues, the cysteine and phenylalanine included. Just the 42-base CDR3 DNA is kept, in frame starting at base 1. The cohort comprised 550 to 700 healthy bone marrow donors. Cohort members were all nominally healthy when sampled, although unrecorded immune exposures were likely present. The donor was CMV seropositive and was included in the group of around 300 seropositive cohort members. Every donor gave a peripheral blood sample, and the peripheral blood mononuclear cells from that sample were used for TCR beta sequencing. The Qiagen DNeasy Blood Extraction Kit was used to extract genomic DNA from the blood cell samples.

The chain is encoded by TRBV19 joined to TRBJ2-7, with TRBD1 tentatively as D gene (5 bases match). The clonotype originates from a man aged 55 to 69 in good health and CMV-seropositive. The specimen sequenced was PBMCs. The nucleotide sequence reads TGTGCCAGTAGCCCCCTCAGGGACTCCTACGAGCAGTACTTC. Translated, this gives CASSPLRDSYEQYF.